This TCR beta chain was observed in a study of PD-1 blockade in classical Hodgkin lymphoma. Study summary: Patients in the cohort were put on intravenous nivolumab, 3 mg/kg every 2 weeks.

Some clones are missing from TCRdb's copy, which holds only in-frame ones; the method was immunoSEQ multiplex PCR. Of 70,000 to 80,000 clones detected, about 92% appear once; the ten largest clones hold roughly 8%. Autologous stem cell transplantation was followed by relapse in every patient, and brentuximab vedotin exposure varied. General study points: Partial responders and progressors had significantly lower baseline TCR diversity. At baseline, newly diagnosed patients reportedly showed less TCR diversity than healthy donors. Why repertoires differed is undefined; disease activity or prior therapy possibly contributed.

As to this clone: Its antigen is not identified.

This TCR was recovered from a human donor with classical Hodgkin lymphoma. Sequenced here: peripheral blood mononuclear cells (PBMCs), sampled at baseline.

The CDR3 region is CASSVVPNQPQHF. The DNA of the CDR3 is TGTGCCAGCAGTGTGGTCCCAAATCAGCCCCAGCATTTT. The rearrangement joins TRBV7-9 to TRBJ1-5; no reliable D call. CDR1 SEHNR and CDR2 FQNEAQ come from the germline V gene (reference sequence). CDR3 length: 13 residues. Trimming took off 6 bases at V and 4 bases at J, with 10 bases between the two ends. Together with reference TRBV7-9 and TRBJ1-5, the CDR3 gives the full variable domain: DTGVSQNPRHKITKRGQNVTFRCDPISEHNRLYWYRQTLGQGPEFLTYFQNEAQLEKSRLLSDRFSAERPKGSFSTLEIQRTEQGDSAMYLCASSVVPNQPQHFGDGTRLSIL.